This paragraph reports one T cell receptor beta chain. Its target is not known. The data derive from a study of cytomegalovirus exposure and HLA in healthy donors. On the study more broadly: Within an early data release were tens of millions of unique TCRs drawn from HLA-typed donors. Whole-study findings and limits: Versus the approximately 700-donor mean, an Asian-associated ancestry cluster reportedly showed fewer N-insertions in a later analysis.

The CDR3 extends over 13 amino acids. Germline lookup yields CDR1 SGHRS and CDR2 YFSETQ. V dropped 0 bases and J dropped 0 bases, with 4 bases sitting between them. Primers: 60 Vbeta forward and 13 Jbeta reverse. Sequencing used immunoSEQ multiplex PCR; TCRdb keeps in-frame clones, though not all of them. Of 270,000 or so clones in the sample, just over 85% were seen once. Sequences were obtained from PBMCs. This TCR came from a man in his forties or fifties in good health and CMV-seropositive. The chain couples TRBV5-1 to TRBJ2-7; no definite D call. This chain's CDR3 is CASSLDGSYEQYF. CDR3 DNA: TGCGCCAGCAGCTTGGACGGCTCCTACGAGCAGTACTTC.